The 18 T cell receptor beta chains below were found in one sample sequenced in a study of monozygotic twins with inflammatory bowel disease (dated by TCRdb to the late 2010s). The library was made by 5' RACE. The reads were generated on an Illumina HiSeq 2500. TCRdb reanalyzed the reads, keeping one entry per CDR3 protein sequence and omitting DNA. This sample's listing comprises 200,000 to 250,000 distinct CDR3 sequences. The ten top clones hold less than 2% of the sample. Sequencing used blood. The receptors were gathered from a human donor with ulcerative colitis or Crohn's disease, or a healthy co-twin of an affected twin (not recorded which).

The V call is TRBV7-9, the J call TRBJ1-2. This CDR3 is built from 15 residues. CDR1 and CDR2 (germline): SEHNR, FQNEAQ (reference sequence). CDR3 region: CASSFGTSGPYGYTF.

This rearrangement joins TRBV11-2 to TRBJ2-1; TCRdb designates TRBD1, a call that cannot be tested without DNA. CDR1 and CDR2 (germline): SGHAT, FQNNGV. CDR3 length equals 16 residues. CDR3 amino acids: CASSSWQGAGYNEQFF.

The chain employs TRBV3-1 and TRBJ1-3. The CDR3 is 15 amino acids. Germline assignment: CDR1 LGHDT and CDR2 YNNKEL (reference sequence). CDR3 sequence: CASSQTGTSGNTIYF. Drawing the rest from reference TRBV3-1 and TRBJ1-3, the complete variable domain is DTAVSQTPKYLVTQMGNDKSIKCEQNLGHDTMYWYKQDSKKFLKIMFSYNNKELIINETVPNRFSPKSPDKAHLNLHINSLELGDSAVYFCASSQTGTSGNTIYFGEGSWLTVV.

The chain carries TRBV20-1 and TRBJ1-5. CDR3 length: 13 amino acids. Germline values: CDR1 DFQATT, CDR2 SNEGSKA (reference sequence). The CDR3 region is CSANRYSNQPQHF.

The CDR3 loop is CSARDRGGGQGGYTF. The chain carries TRBV20-1 and TRBJ1-2; with no DNA, the TCRdb D assignment of TRBD1 cannot be verified. Germline assignment: CDR1 DFQATT and CDR2 SNEGSKA (reference sequence). This CDR3 is built from 15 residues.

The V gene is TRBV11-3, the J gene TRBJ2-7; TCRdb outputs TRBD2, but without DNA this stays unchecked. Germline CDR1 and CDR2: SGHNT and YENEEA. CDR3 length equals 13 residues. The CDR3 sequence: CASSSSQGYEQYF.

The chain recombines TRBV12-3 or TRBV12-4 with TRBJ1-3. This CDR3 has 16 residues. CDR3 in amino acids: CASSSSWVISGNTIYF.

The chain employs TRBV20-1 and TRBJ1-1; TCRdb outputs TRBD1, but without DNA this stays unchecked. Germline values: CDR1 DFQATT, CDR2 SNEGSKA (reference sequence). CDR3 length: 14 amino acids. The CDR3 region is CSASKEAGNTEAFF.

The rearrangement uses TRBV13 and TRBJ1-1. The germline V gene encodes CDR1 PRHDT and CDR2 FYEKMQ (reference sequence). The CDR3 sequence is 14 residues long. CDR3 sequence: CASSLRARSLEAFF.

The chain has TRBV7-9 and TRBJ2-5; without DNA, the TCRdb call of TRBD1 cannot be checked. CDR1 and CDR2 from the germline V gene are SEHNR and FQNEAQ (reference sequence). There are 15 residues in the CDR3. The CDR3 spells CASSLEGGRQETQYF.

This chain links TRBV20-1 with TRBJ1-1; with no DNA, the TCRdb D assignment of TRBD1 cannot be verified. The germline CDR1 and CDR2 sequences are DFQATT and SNEGSKA (reference sequence). The CDR3 length is 13 residues. CDR3: CSAKGQRNTEAFF.

The genes are TRBV6-1 and TRBJ1-4. Germline V gene lookup returns CDR1 MNHNS and CDR2 SASEGT. The CDR3 is 16 residues long. The CDR3 is CASSRVPGAGFEKLFF.

The chain joins TRBV12-3 or TRBV12-4 to TRBJ2-7; TCRdb calls TRBD2, which cannot be checked without DNA. The CDR3 contains 15 residues. This CDR3 is CASSPPMVRPYEQYF.

The chain is built from TRBV10-3 and TRBJ2-3; lacking DNA, the TRBD1 call made by TCRdb goes unchecked. The CDR3 has 14 amino acids. The germline gives CDR1 ENHRY, CDR2 SYGVKD. CDR3 in amino acids: CATSHGAHTDTQYF.

V usage is TRBV5-6 and J usage is TRBJ2-6; TCRdb indicates TRBD1, and absent DNA this call remains unverified. This CDR3 contains 18 residues. Per germline, CDR1 SGHDT and CDR2 YYEEEE. CDR3 sequence reads: CASSLIQGSFSGANVLTF. Full variable domain (outside the CDR3, taken from reference TRBV5-6 and TRBJ2-6): DAGVTQSPTHLIKTRGQQVTLRCSPKSGHDTVSWYQQALGQGPQFIFQYYEEEERQRGNFPDRFSGHQFPNYSSELNVNALLLGDSALYLCASSLIQGSFSGANVLTFGAGSRLTVL.

V gene TRBV24-1 combines with J gene TRBJ1-2. CDR1 is KGHDR, CDR2 SFDVKD, per germline. There are 11 residues in the CDR3. The CDR3 spells CATSDFQGYTF.

The chain couples TRBV20-1 to TRBJ1-2. This CDR3 region has 12 residues. Per germline, CDR1 DFQATT and CDR2 SNEGSKA (reference sequence). The CDR3 here is CSASTGPYGYTF.

This chain links TRBV18 with TRBJ2-2. Germline lookup yields CDR1 KGHSH and CDR2 LQKENI. This CDR3 region has 14 residues. CDR3 sequence: CASSETEETGELFF.